The next 13 T cell receptor beta chains were all read from a single sample in a study of long-term antiretroviral therapy in people with HIV. Sequencing relied on immunoSEQ assay v3.0, run at survey level. This table comes from immunoSEQ multiplex PCR, and its TCRdb copy is limited to in-frame clones, with some not included. The sample has fewer than 30,000 clones; about 86% are singletons. The material was unsorted PBMCs, obtained 0.7 years before starting antiretroviral therapy. The receptors here all came from a man under 40 with HIV.

Here the CDR3 reads CASSSRGREAFF. The DNA for the CDR3 is TGTGCCAGCAGCTCAAGGGGGCGTGAAGCTTTCTTT. The chain combines TRBV13 with TRBJ1-1, with TRBD1 matching 7 bases. Germline values: CDR1 PRHDT, CDR2 FYEKMQ (reference sequence). The V segment lost 4 bases and the J segment 7 bases; nucleotides outside the gene matches: 3. This CDR3 is built from 12 residues.

J is TRBJ1-1 and V is TRBV30; D might be TRBD1 (6 bases). CDR1 is GTSNPN, CDR2 SVGIG, per germline (reference sequence). This CDR3 contains 17 residues. V dropped 3 bases and J dropped 2 bases, with 22 bases sitting between them. This CDR3 reads CAWRPRWTAESNTEAFF. CDR3 DNA sequence: TGTGCCTGGAGACCCCGCTGGACAGCGGAATCTAACACTGAAGCTTTCTTT.

Only one count was recorded for this clone. V usage is TRBV5-1 and J usage is TRBJ2-6; D gene uncertain. Germline V lookup: CDR1 SGHRS, CDR2 YFSETQ. V was pared by 2 bases and J by 1 base, with 4 bases between. This CDR3 comprises 14 residues. CDR3 in DNA: TGCGCCAGCAGCTTCAAATCTGGGGCCAACGTCCTGACTTTC. Protein: CASSFKSGANVLTF.

The chain is built from TRBV6-5 and TRBJ2-2; 10 positions agree with TRBD2. CDR1 is MNHEY and CDR2 is SVGAGI in the germline V gene. The CDR3 is made up of 15 amino acids. The junction had 5 bases not matched to a gene; V was cut back by 6 bases and J by 4 bases. CDR3 DNA sequence: TGTGCCAGCAGGAGTAGCGGGGGGCGCACCGGGGAGCTGTTTTTT. Residues: CASRSSGGRTGELFF.

The gene calls are TRBV19 and TRBJ1-2, with D hard to call. Germline V gene lookup returns CDR1 LNHDA and CDR2 SQIVND (reference sequence). CDR3 length: 13 amino acids. V dropped 6 bases and J dropped 1 base, with 9 bases sitting between them. In nucleotides, the CDR3 is TGTGCCAGTAGGGCTACCGATAACTATGGCTACACCTTC. Its protein product is CASRATDNYGYTF.

This CDR3 reads CASSLEGLRGETQYF. Here the CDR3 DNA reads TGTGCCAGCAGCTTAGAGGGGCTTCGGGGAGAGACCCAGTACTTC. V gene TRBV11-2 combines with J gene TRBJ2-5; D is perhaps TRBD1 or TRBD2 (5 bases each). Germline V gene sequence: CDR1 SGHAT, CDR2 FQNNGV. The CDR3 loop spans 15 amino acids. V lost 0 bases to trimming and J lost 4 bases, with 12 bases between them.

The chain links TRBV11-2 to TRBJ2-7; no clear D gene. Germline V gives CDR1 SGHAT, CDR2 FQNNGV. The CDR3 length is 10 residues. The germline V and J ends were trimmed by 4 bases and 7 bases, with 5 bases remaining between them. CDR3 loop: CASSSLEQYF. The CDR3 bases are TGTGCCAGCAGCTCCCTGGAGCAGTACTTC. The whole variable domain, filled in from reference TRBV11-2 and TRBJ2-7, reads EAGVAQSPRYKIIEKRQSVAFWCNPISGHATLYWYQQILGQGPKLLIQFQNNGVVDDSQLPKDRFSAERLKGVDSTLKIQPAKLEDSAVYLCASSSLEQYFGPGTRLTVT.

This clone was observed a few times. The chain has TRBV10-1 and TRBJ2-2; 10 bases are shared with TRBD1. The V segment lost 4 bases and the J segment 4 bases; nucleotides outside the gene matches: 0. The CDR3 loop spans 14 amino acids. Per the germline V gene, CDR1 is WNHNN and CDR2 is SYGVQD (reference sequence). CDR3 amino acids: CASSGQGATGELFF. The CDR3 DNA sequence: TGCGCCAGCAGTGGACAGGGGGCCACCGGGGAGCTGTTTTTT.

J is TRBJ2-3 and V is TRBV5-1, with D possibly TRBD2 on 6 matching bases. Germline-derived CDR1 and CDR2 are SGHRS and YFSETQ. The length of the CDR3 is 14 residues. The germline V and J ends were trimmed by 4 bases and 6 bases, with 15 bases remaining between them. DNA for the CDR3: TGCGCCAGCAGCCCTAGCGTTCTACGGGATACGCAGTATTTT. Its protein is CASSPSVLRDTQYF.

This clone appeared a single time. A clone one base away is much larger, so this may be a read error. V gene TRBV5-6 combines with J gene TRBJ1-1; unclear D gene. With 4 bases removed from V and 1 base from J, the gap between germline ends came to 5 bases. This CDR3 spans 12 amino acids. Germline assignment: CDR1 SGHDT and CDR2 YYEEEE. The CDR3: CASSPGNTEAFF. The CDR3 region has the DNA TGTGCCAGCAGCCCGGGGAACACTGAAGCTTTCTTT.

In the case of this clone: The germline gene is not matched at one end of the junction; a read error may be the cause. The V gene is TRBV7-7, the J gene TRBJ2-5; no firm D call. Per the germline V gene, CDR1 is SSHAT and CDR2 is FNYEAQ (reference sequence). The CDR3 is made up of 14 amino acids. The CDR3 nucleotides are TGTGCTAGCAGCCCCCGGACGGTCCAAGAGACCCAGTACTTC. Amino acids: CASSPRTVQETQYF.

The chain employs TRBV19 and TRBJ1-5; D perhaps matches TRBD1 (6 bases). From germline, CDR1 is LNHDA and CDR2 SQIVND (reference sequence). V was clipped by 2 bases and J by 1 base, with 12 bases between them. This CDR3 contains 16 residues. The CDR3 sequence is CASSIHGGRSNQPQHF. CDR3 sequence (DNA): TGTGCCAGTAGTATACATGGGGGCAGGAGCAATCAGCCCCAGCATTTT.

The rearrangement joins TRBV7-9 to TRBJ2-1; tentative D call: TRBD2 (6 bases). Germline CDR1 reads SEHNR; CDR2 reads FQNEAQ (reference sequence). The CDR3 runs to 15 residues. Trimming cost V 5 bases and J 3 bases, with 14 bases left between them. The CDR3 coding sequence is TGTGCCAGCAGCCCCAGCCCAGCGGGCTACAATGAGCAGTTCTTC. It encodes CASSPSPAGYNEQFF. The full variable domain, with the rest looked up from reference TRBV7-9 and TRBJ2-1, is DTGVSQNPRHKITKRGQNVTFRCDPISEHNRLYWYRQTLGQGPEFLTYFQNEAQLEKSRLLSDRFSAERPKGSFSTLEIQRTEQGDSAMYLCASSPSPAGYNEQFFGPGTRLTVL.